Presented here are 24 T cell receptor beta chains from one specimen sequenced in a study of spatial heterogeneity in lung cancer. From the 5' RACE reads, TCRdb called clonotypes with MiXCR, one entry per CDR3 protein. The table lists under 30,000 distinct CDR3 sequences, approximately 3% of them singletons. Time point here: sample taken at primary tumor resection. The material was PBMCs, obtained at surgery. All receptors derive from a female donor with early-stage non-small cell lung cancer.

This clonotype appeared many times. The rearrangement uses TRBV6-4 and TRBJ2-3; D may be TRBD1 or TRBD2 (5 bases each). CDR3 length equals 13 residues. V was cut by 2 bases and J by 2 bases, with 5 bases left in between. Germline lookup yields CDR1 MRHNA and CDR2 SNTAGT. The CDR3 loop reads CASSDGTTDTQYF. The CDR3 coding sequence is TGTGCCAGCAGTGACGGGACCACAGATACGCAGTATTTT.

This clonotype was observed many times. The V call is TRBV10-3, the J call TRBJ2-7, with TRBD1 matching 8 bases. Germline CDR1 is ENHRY and CDR2 is SYGVKD. J was trimmed by 6 bases and V by 2 bases; bases with no gene match: 6. CDR3 length: 14 amino acids. The DNA of the CDR3 is TGTGCCATCAGTGAGGGACAGGGTTGGAGCGAGCAGTACTTC. Residues: CAISEGQGWSEQYF.

There are many counts of this clonotype. The V and J genes are TRBV5-1 and TRBJ2-7, with 7 bases identical to TRBD1. Germline CDR1 reads SGHRS; CDR2 reads YFSETQ. Trimming cost V 0 bases and J 6 bases; bases outside gene matches: 9. The CDR3 spans 15 residues. DNA for the CDR3: TGCGCCAGCAGCTTGGCGGGGCAGGGGGAGCGCGAGCAGTACTTC. Its protein is CASSLAGQGEREQYF.

This clonotype was counted at least ten times. V usage is TRBV28 and J usage is TRBJ1-5, with D unclear. The V end lost 6 bases, the J end lost 0 bases, and 3 bases lay between the germline ends. CDR3 size: 12 residues. The V gene's germline CDR1 is MDHEN and CDR2 SYDVKM. CDR3 sequence reads: CASRDSNQPQHF. For the CDR3, the DNA is TGTGCCAGCAGGGATAGCAATCAGCCCCAGCATTTT.

This clonotype has a count of ten or more. The chain joins TRBV20-1 to TRBJ1-6; maybe TRBD1 (5 bases). The CDR3 has 15 amino acids. V lost 4 bases and J 0 bases, leaving 10 bases between the germline ends. Germline V gene data show CDR1 as DFQATT and CDR2 as SNEGSKA (reference sequence). The CDR3 bases are TGCAGTGCTATCCGTGGGGGCTCCTATAATTCACCCCTCCACTTT. Translated: CSAIRGGSYNSPLHF.

This clonotype appeared many times. V usage is TRBV7-9 and J usage is TRBJ1-4; D is unresolved. This CDR3 comprises 14 residues. Trimming left V 5 bases short and J 8 bases short, with 15 bases between. Germline CDR1 reads SEHNR; CDR2 reads FQNEAQ (reference sequence). The CDR3 DNA is TGTGCCAGCAGCCGCGGTGATGTCCGCGAAAAACTGTTTTTT. This translates into CASSRGDVREKLFF.

This clonotype was detected a few times. The DNA of the CDR3 is TGTGCCAGCAGTGCCCAGGGTATCGATGGCTACACCTTC. Residues: CASSAQGIDGYTF. This chain joins TRBV6-4 and TRBJ1-2, with a possible D match to TRBD1 (5 bases). This CDR3 contains 13 residues. V was clipped by 4 bases and J by 6 bases, with 12 bases between them. Germline CDR1 is MRHNA and CDR2 is SNTAGT.

This clonotype was found many times. The J gene is TRBJ1-3, the V gene TRBV6-5; D is uncertain. Trimming removed 3 bases at V and 0 bases at J, with 9 bases between. The CDR3 is made up of 15 amino acids. Germline V gives CDR1 MNHEY, CDR2 SVGAGI. The CDR3 reads CASSYNDRSGNTIYF. CDR3 bases: TGTGCCAGCAGTTATAACGACCGCTCTGGAAACACCATATATTTT.

In its sample, this clonotype was seen many times. The chain combines TRBV12-3 or TRBV12-4 with TRBJ2-3; possibly TRBD1 or TRBD2 for D (5 bases each). V was cut by 6 bases and J by 3 bases, with 28 bases left in between. This CDR3 contains 19 residues. The CDR3 spells CASRQEGYSVPVGTDTQYF. In DNA, the CDR3 is TGTGCCAGCAGACAAGAGGGGTATAGCGTCCCTGTGGGGACAGATACGCAGTATTTT.

The chain recombines TRBV12-3 or TRBV12-4 with TRBJ1-4; TRBD1 matches at 8 bases. After removal of 3 bases from V and 2 bases from J, the junction contained 11 bases not matched to a gene. The CDR3 length is 18 residues. In DNA form, the CDR3 reads TGTGCCAGCAGTTTGGGCAGGGGGCCACCCTCGACTAATGAAAAACTGTTTTTT. Encoded protein: CASSLGRGPPSTNEKLFF.

This clonotype was found many times. The rearrangement links TRBV11-2 to TRBJ2-1; perhaps TRBD1 as D (5 bases). Germline CDR1 is SGHAT and CDR2 is FQNNGV. The length of the CDR3 is 13 residues. V lost 3 bases to trimming and J lost 7 bases, with 10 bases between them. CDR3 nucleotides: TGTGCCAGCAGCTTCCCAGGGCCAAATGAGCAGTTCTTC. Protein sequence: CASSFPGPNEQFF. The full variable domain, rest sourced from reference TRBV11-2 and TRBJ2-1, is EAGVAQSPRYKIIEKRQSVAFWCNPISGHATLYWYQQILGQGPKLLIQFQNNGVVDDSQLPKDRFSAERLKGVDSTLKIQPAKLEDSAVYLCASSFPGPNEQFFGPGTRLTVL.

This clonotype appeared many times. This chain connects TRBV25-1 to TRBJ2-7; 9 bases are shared with TRBD2. CDR1 is MGHDK, CDR2 SYGVNS, per germline. The CDR3 sequence is 15 residues long. J lost 7 bases, V lost 0 bases, and 7 bases had no gene match. This CDR3 reads CASSEYGGRAEEQYF. CDR3 in DNA: TGTGCCAGCAGTGAATACGGCGGGAGGGCGGAGGAGCAGTACTTC.

Many counts were recorded for this clonotype. The chain has TRBV28 and TRBJ2-7, with D possibly being TRBD2 (6 bases). The CDR3 length is 13 residues. Germline CDR1 reads MDHEN; CDR2 reads SYDVKM. The ends were cut back, 3 bases at V and 6 bases at J, with 12 bases in the middle. This CDR3 is CASSFTGLGEQYF. The CDR3 nucleotides read TGTGCCAGCAGTTTTACGGGACTGGGCGAGCAGTACTTC. The whole variable domain, filled in from reference TRBV28 and TRBJ2-7, reads DVKVTQSSRYLVKRTGEKVFLECVQDMDHENMFWYRQDPGLGLRLIYFSYDVKMKEKGDIPEGYSVSREKKERFSLILESASTNQTSMYLCASSFTGLGEQYFGPGTRLTVT.

This clonotype showed up many times. V is TRBV4-2 and J is TRBJ2-7; D may be TRBD2 (6 bases). This CDR3 spans 14 amino acids. Germline V gene lookup returns CDR1 LGHNA and CDR2 YNFKEQ. V was clipped by 1 base and J by 7 bases, with 14 bases between them. The CDR3 sequence is CASSQAPGSGEQYF. Here the CDR3 DNA reads TGTGCCAGCAGCCAAGCCCCGGGTAGCGGAGAGCAGTACTTC.

The chain links TRBV2 to TRBJ2-3; 8 bases line up with TRBD2. Germline V lookup: CDR1 SNHLY, CDR2 FYNNEI. Trimming cost V 2 bases and J 4 bases; bases outside gene matches: 8. The CDR3 covers 16 residues. This CDR3 is CASSENLAGPADTQYF. In DNA, the CDR3 is TGTGCCAGCAGTGAAAACCTAGCGGGTCCCGCAGATACGCAGTATTTT.

This clonotype was seen ten or more times. The gene calls are TRBV20-1 and TRBJ2-7; tentatively, D is TRBD2 (6 bases). CDR1 and CDR2 from the germline V gene are DFQATT and SNEGSKA (reference sequence). V lost 5 bases and J lost 7, with 18 bases in between. The CDR3 length is 13 residues. This chain's CDR3 is CSALSGRIEEQYF. Here the CDR3 DNA reads TGCAGTGCTCTCAGTGGGAGGATAGAAGAGCAGTACTTC.

This clonotype was found many times. The rearrangement joins TRBV9 to TRBJ2-5; tentatively, D is TRBD2 (6 bases). Trimming took off 1 base at V and 4 bases at J, with 8 bases between the two ends. The CDR3 is 13 amino acids. CDR1 SGDLS and CDR2 YYNGEE come from the germline V gene. The CDR3 here is CASSVNSGETQYF. The CDR3 bases are TGTGCCAGCAGCGTAAATAGCGGAGAGACCCAGTACTTC.

This clonotype was recorded many times. The chain employs TRBV7-9 and TRBJ2-1, with 11 bases identical to TRBD2. This CDR3 is 19 amino acids long. Unmatched junction bases numbered 16, after V lost 5 bases and J lost 4 bases. In germline, CDR1 is SEHNR, CDR2 FQNEAQ (reference sequence). CDR3 sequence (DNA): TGTGCCAGCAGCCAGGGACTAGCGGAGAGCGCGGTTTGGTACAATGAGCAGTTCTTC. Translation gives CASSQGLAESAVWYNEQFF.

This clonotype was seen repeatedly, ten times or more. The chain uses TRBV11-2 and TRBJ2-3; TRBD1 might be the D (6 bases). Germline assignment: CDR1 SGHAT and CDR2 FQNNGV. This CDR3 has 14 residues. The V end was cut by 4 bases, the J end by 4 bases, with 12 bases between. The chain's CDR3 is CASSSTGGADTQYF. CDR3 in DNA: TGTGCCAGCAGCTCGACAGGTGGAGCAGATACGCAGTATTTT.

In its sample, this clonotype was seen many times. In nucleotides, the CDR3 is TGCAGTGCTAGAGATTCCGAGCGGGAGTTGTACAATGAGCAGTTCTTC. It encodes CSARDSERELYNEQFF. The J gene is TRBJ2-1, the V gene TRBV20-1, with 8 bases lining up with TRBD2. The CDR3 sequence is 16 residues long. V was clipped by 0 bases and J by 4 bases; unmatched bases: 8. The V gene's germline CDR1 is DFQATT and CDR2 SNEGSKA (reference sequence).

This sequence joins TRBV6-5 and TRBJ1-2, with a possible D match to TRBD1 (6 bases). Germline V gene sequence: CDR1 MNHEY, CDR2 SVGAGI. The CDR3 sequence is 15 residues long. The V and J ends lost 4 bases and 6 bases respectively, with 18 bases between them. CDR3 residues: CASSSLVQGIDGYTF. The CDR3 DNA follows: TGTGCCAGCAGTTCCCTGGTACAGGGTATCGATGGCTACACCTTC.

This clonotype has only a few counts. The V call is TRBV19, the J call TRBJ2-1, with 10 bases aligning to TRBD1. Germline values: CDR1 LNHDA, CDR2 SQIVND (reference sequence). The CDR3 totals 18 residues. After removal of 3 bases from V and 2 bases from J, the junction contained 10 bases not matched to a gene. This CDR3 reads CASSMGQGYSGPYNEQFF. CDR3 nucleotides: TGTGCCAGTAGTATGGGACAGGGGTATTCTGGCCCCTACAATGAGCAGTTCTTC.

The sample holds many counts of this clonotype. The chain recombines TRBV28 with TRBJ1-5; D perhaps matches TRBD1 (6 bases). Germline CDR1 and CDR2: MDHEN and SYDVKM. Deletions cut 6 bases from V and 4 bases from J, with 7 bases between. CDR3 length: 12 residues. CDR3 coding DNA: TGTGCCAGCAGACAGGGAAATCAGCCCCAGCATTTT. Protein product: CASRQGNQPQHF.

This clonotype was seen at least ten times. V gene TRBV2 combines with J gene TRBJ2-7; D possibly corresponds to TRBD1 (5 bases). Trimming stripped 6 bases from V and 3 bases from J, with 12 bases between. This CDR3 has 13 residues. Germline lookup yields CDR1 SNHLY and CDR2 FYNNEI. The CDR3 spells CASRHDRLYEQYF. CDR3 sequence (DNA): TGTGCCAGCAGACATGACAGACTCTACGAGCAGTACTTC.